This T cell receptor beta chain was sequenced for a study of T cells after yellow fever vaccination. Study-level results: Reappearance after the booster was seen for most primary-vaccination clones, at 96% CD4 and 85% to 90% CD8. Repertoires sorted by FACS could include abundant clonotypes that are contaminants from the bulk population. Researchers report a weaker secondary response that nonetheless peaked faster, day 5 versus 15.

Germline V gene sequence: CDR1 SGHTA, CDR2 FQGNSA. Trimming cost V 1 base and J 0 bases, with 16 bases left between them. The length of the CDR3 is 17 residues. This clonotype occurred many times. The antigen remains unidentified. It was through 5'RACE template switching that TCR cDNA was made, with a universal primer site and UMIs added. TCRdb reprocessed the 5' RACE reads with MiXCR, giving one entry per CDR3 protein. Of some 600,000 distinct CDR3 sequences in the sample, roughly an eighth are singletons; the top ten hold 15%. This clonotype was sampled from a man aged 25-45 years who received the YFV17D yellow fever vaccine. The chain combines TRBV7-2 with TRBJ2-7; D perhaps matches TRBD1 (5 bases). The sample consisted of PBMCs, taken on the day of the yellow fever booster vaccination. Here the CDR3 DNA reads TGTGCCAGCAGCTTAGTTAGTGACAGTTATAGCTCCTACGAGCAGTACTTC. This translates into CASSLVSDSYSSYEQYF.